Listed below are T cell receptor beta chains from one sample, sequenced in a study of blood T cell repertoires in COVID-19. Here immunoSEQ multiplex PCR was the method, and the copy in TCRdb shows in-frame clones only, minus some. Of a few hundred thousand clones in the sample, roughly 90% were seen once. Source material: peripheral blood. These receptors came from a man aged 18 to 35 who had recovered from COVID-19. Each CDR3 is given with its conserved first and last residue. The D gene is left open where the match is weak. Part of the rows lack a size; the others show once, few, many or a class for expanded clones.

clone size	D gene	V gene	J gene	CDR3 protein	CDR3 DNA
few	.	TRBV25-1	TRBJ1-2	CASSEYGGNGYTF	TGTGCCAGCAGTGAATATGGAGGGAACGGCTACACCTTC
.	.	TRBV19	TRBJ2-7	CASSTPPQGLNYEQYF	TGTGCCAGTAGTACCCCTCCGCAGGGCCTCAACTACGAGCAGTACTTC
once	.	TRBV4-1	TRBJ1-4	CASSQGGGVEKLFF	TGCGCCAGCAGCCAAGGGGGGGGAGTTGAAAAACTGTTTTTT
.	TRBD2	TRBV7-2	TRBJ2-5	CASSQALAGAGGETQYF	TGTGCCAGCAGCCAGGCGTTAGCGGGGGCTGGAGGAGAGACCCAGTACTTC
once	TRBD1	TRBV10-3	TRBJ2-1	CAISEGTAKPPYNEQFF	TGTGCCATCAGTGAGGGGACAGCGAAACCGCCCTACAATGAGCAGTTCTTC
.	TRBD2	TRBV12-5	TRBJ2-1	CASGLRAGGPDEQFF	TGTGCTAGTGGTTTGAGGGCGGGGGGGCCGGATGAGCAGTTCTTC
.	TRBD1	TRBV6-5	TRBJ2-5	CASSLRGLDETQYF	TGTGCCAGCAGTCTCAGGGGGCTCGACGAGACCCAGTACTTC
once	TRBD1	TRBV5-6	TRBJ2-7	CASSLGSGTDSYEQYF	TGTGCCAGCAGCTTGGGCTCCGGGACAGACTCCTACGAGCAGTACTTC
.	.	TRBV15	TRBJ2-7	CATSFTRDTYEQYF	TGTGCCACCAGCTTTACCCGGGACACCTACGAGCAGTACTTC
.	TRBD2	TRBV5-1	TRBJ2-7	CASSTSGNSYEQYF	TGCGCCAGCAGCACTAGCGGGAACTCCTACGAGCAGTACTTC